The TCR beta chain described here comes from a study of regulatory T cells in long-lasting Graves disease. Indicated time point: newly diagnosed GD, antithyroid drugs for less than 3 months. PBMC-derived RNA was used for the TCR library. The CDR3 is 16 amino acids. Germline CDR1 and CDR2: MNHEY and SVGEGT. V lost 6 bases to trimming and J lost 9 bases, with 27 bases between them. Note on this clonotype: A much more abundant neighbour one base away suggests this may be a read error.

To make TCR beta libraries, researchers used iRepertoire HTBI primers and Arm-PCR of CDR3 regions. Authors' data handling: In the combined samples, approximately 64 TRBV and 14 to 15 TRBJ segments were identified. Using its own MiXCR run on the multiplex PCR reads, TCRdb lists one record per CDR3 protein. The V and J calls were not made by the authors but by TCRdb's processing. The sample contains some 250,000 distinct CDR3 sequences, roughly 18% of which appear only once. The sample was also linked to a second study, of T cells in Graves' hyperthyroidism and ophthalmopathy. That source notes: Within blood appeared most thyroid clonotypes that had expanded above 0.001.

This TCR was recovered from a woman aged 25 to 45 with Graves disease. This chain connects TRBV6-2 or TRBV6-3 to TRBJ2-7, with TRBD1 as a possible D gene (7 bases). Specimen: peripheral blood mononuclear cells (PBMCs), collected at new diagnosis, from a patient treated with antithyroid drugs. The CDR3 DNA sequence: TGTGCCAGCAGCTTCACCGGGCTCCAGGGGGTTAGCGGGCAGTACTTC. This sequence encodes CASSFTGLQGVSGQYF.